The 18 T cell receptor beta chains presented below share a single source sample, sequenced in a study of cytomegalovirus exposure and HLA in healthy donors. This table comes from immunoSEQ multiplex PCR, and its TCRdb copy is limited to in-frame clones, with some not included. The profile shows about 110,000 clones, 88% of them singletons. Specimen: PBMCs. These receptor sequences come from a young woman in good health and CMV-seronegative.

The chain combines TRBV30 with TRBJ2-7, with 9 bases aligning to TRBD2. This CDR3 is 12 amino acids long. V shed 5 bases, J shed 5 bases, and the junction held 4 bases outside the gene matches. Germline V gene data show CDR1 as GTSNPN and CDR2 as SVGIG (reference sequence). The CDR3 spells CAWVGLANEQYF. The CDR3 DNA follows: TGTGCCTGGGTTGGACTAGCGAACGAGCAGTACTTC. The full variable domain, completed using reference TRBV30 and TRBJ2-7, is SQTIHQWPATLVQPVGSPLSLECTVEGTSNPNLYWYRQAAGRGLQLLFYSVGIGQISSEVPQNLSASRPQDRQFILSSKKLLLSDSGFYLCAWVGLANEQYFGPGTRLTVT.

This chain links TRBV4-3 with TRBJ2-3; tentative D call: TRBD2 (7 bases). V lost 6 bases to trimming and J lost 6 bases, with 22 bases between them. CDR1 and CDR2 (germline): LGHNA, YSLEER. This CDR3 is built from 16 residues. This chain's CDR3 is CASSRGASVLGDTQYF. Here the CDR3 DNA reads TGCGCCAGCAGTCGGGGGGCTAGCGTTCTGGGGGATACGCAGTATTTT.

This clone is a singleton in its sample. The rearrangement joins TRBV5-8 to TRBJ1-5, with unresolved D. The CDR3 is 16 residues long. Germline V CDR1 and CDR2: SGHTS, YDEGEE. Trimming removed 4 bases at V and 2 bases at J, with 16 bases between. The CDR3: CASSKRPARGNQPQHF. The CDR3 nucleotides read TGTGCCAGCAGCAAACGTCCCGCGCGGGGCAATCAGCCCCAGCATTTT.

This chain connects TRBV30 to TRBJ1-5; possibly TRBD1 for D (6 bases). V dropped 3 bases and J dropped 5 bases, with 14 bases sitting between them. Germline V gene lookup returns CDR1 GTSNPN and CDR2 SVGIG (reference sequence). CDR3 length: 14 residues. CDR3 amino acids: CAWSEDRAYQPQHF. The CDR3 coding sequence is TGTGCCTGGAGCGAGGACAGAGCCTATCAGCCCCAGCATTTT.

This chain links TRBV5-1 with TRBJ2-7, with 11 bases lining up with TRBD2. Germline CDR1 reads SGHRS; CDR2 reads YFSETQ. The CDR3 spans 14 residues. Trimming removed 4 bases from V and 3 bases from J; junction bases left unmatched: 3. CDR3 sequence: CASSRTSGGYEQYF. The CDR3 DNA sequence: TGCGCCAGCAGCCGTACTAGCGGGGGCTACGAGCAGTACTTC.

The chain is built from TRBV9 and TRBJ2-3; D remains ambiguous. This CDR3 is built from 14 residues. Per germline, CDR1 SGDLS and CDR2 YYNGEE. V dropped 0 bases and J dropped 0 bases, with 5 bases sitting between them. The CDR3 is CASSVGGSTDTQYF. The CDR3 DNA reads TGTGCCAGCAGCGTAGGCGGTAGCACAGATACGCAGTATTTT.

There are a few counts of this clone. The V call is TRBV10-1, the J call TRBJ1-5; maybe TRBD1 (5 bases). With 8 bases removed from V and 6 bases from J, the gap between germline ends came to 14 bases. This CDR3 has 13 amino acids. CDR1 and CDR2 (germline): WNHNN, SYGVQD (reference sequence). The chain's CDR3 is CASGQGLAQPQHF. Here the CDR3 DNA reads TGCGCCAGCGGGCAGGGATTGGCTCAGCCCCAGCATTTT.

The V gene is TRBV28, the J gene TRBJ1-1, with 7 bases identical to TRBD1. V trimming: 6 bases; J trimming: 3 bases; junction bases outside the gene matches: 16. Germline assignment: CDR1 MDHEN and CDR2 SYDVKM. CDR3 length equals 17 residues. The CDR3 here is CASSPFPRTGADTEAFF. The CDR3 nucleotides read TGTGCCAGCAGCCCATTTCCCCGGACAGGAGCGGACACTGAAGCTTTCTTT.

The rearrangement uses TRBV18 and TRBJ2-2, with D possibly matching TRBD1 (5 bases). This CDR3 contains 14 residues. Germline loops: CDR1 KGHSH, CDR2 LQKENI. Trimming took 5 bases from V and 3 from J, leaving 10 bases between them. CDR3 nucleotide sequence: TGTGCCAGCTCAGCCGACAGTTACACCGGGGAGCTGTTTTTT. As protein: CASSADSYTGELFF.

This chain uses TRBV28 with TRBJ2-7; 9 bases map to TRBD1. V shed 6 bases, J shed 2 bases, and the junction held 8 bases outside the gene matches. The CDR3 consists of 15 residues. Germline CDR1 MDHEN, CDR2 SYDVKM. The CDR3 loop reads CASSLPGQGPYEQYF. The CDR3 DNA is TGTGCCAGCAGCCTCCCGGGACAGGGCCCCTACGAGCAGTACTTC.

This rearrangement joins TRBV28 to TRBJ2-2, with 7 positions matching TRBD1. The CDR3 has 15 amino acids. V lost 8 bases and J lost 1; bases outside the gene matches: 7. CDR1 is MDHEN and CDR2 is SYDVKM in the germline V gene. In nucleotides, the CDR3 is TGTGCCAGCGAAACGGACAGGAAGAACACCGGGGAGCTGTTTTTT. It codes for CASETDRKNTGELFF.

This clone was counted a single time. The CDR3 is CASSEVTGETGELFF. The CDR3 DNA is TGTGCCAGCAGTGAAGTTACAGGGGAAACCGGGGAGCTGTTTTTT. V usage is TRBV2 and J usage is TRBJ2-2; 7 bases are shared with TRBD1. The CDR3 spans 15 residues. Germline CDR1 SNHLY, CDR2 FYNNEI. V shed 1 base and J 5 bases; nucleotides not matched to a gene: 4.

The rearrangement uses TRBV28 and TRBJ1-2; D is unclear. Germline CDR1 and CDR2: MDHEN and SYDVKM. The V end lost 4 bases, the J end lost 8 bases, and 8 bases lay between the germline ends. CDR3 length equals 11 residues. The CDR3: CASSSPVGYTF. DNA of the CDR3: TGTGCCAGCAGTTCCCCAGTAGGCTACACCTTC.

The V call is TRBV7-8, the J call TRBJ2-7, with TRBD1 matching 9 bases. CDR3 length equals 16 residues. CDR1 and CDR2 (germline): SGHVS, FQNEAQ. Germline trimming cut 5 bases from V and 4 bases from J; bases unmatched to any gene: 12. CDR3: CASSHYPGTGKYEQYF. CDR3 coding DNA: TGTGCCAGCAGCCACTACCCCGGGACAGGGAAATACGAGCAGTACTTC.

The chain recombines TRBV29-1 with TRBJ1-6; TRBD1 aligns across 10 bases. Germline lookup yields CDR1 SQVTM and CDR2 ANQGSEA. The CDR3 length is 13 residues. Trimming took 7 bases from V and 9 from J; bases not matched to a gene: 6. The CDR3 DNA reads as TGCAGCGCAGGGACAGGGGTGGGTTCACCCCTCCACTTT. Its protein is CSAGTGVGSPLHF.

The CDR3 loop reads CASSPSTDTQYF. As DNA, the CDR3 is TGTGCCAGCAGCCCGAGCACAGATACGCAGTATTTT. The rearrangement joins TRBV9 to TRBJ2-3; D is unclear. The V gene lost 4 bases and the J gene lost 0 bases, with 3 bases spanning the gap. Germline assignment: CDR1 SGDLS and CDR2 YYNGEE. This CDR3 comprises 12 residues.

The CDR3 region is CASSLWREGYGYTF. CDR3 nucleotide sequence: TGTGCCAGCAGCTTATGGCGGGAGGGCTATGGCTACACCTTC. This rearrangement joins TRBV7-2 to TRBJ1-2, with D hard to call. V lost 2 bases to trimming and J lost 4 bases, with 11 bases between them. This CDR3 has 14 amino acids. Germline V gene lookup returns CDR1 SGHTA and CDR2 FQGNSA.

J is TRBJ2-5 and V is TRBV4-3; D not certain. V was cut by 0 bases and J by 1 base, with 9 bases left in between. Germline loops: CDR1 LGHNA, CDR2 YSLEER. CDR3 size: 15 residues. In DNA, the CDR3 is TGCGCCAGCAGCCAAGACCATGGCCTCCAAGAGACCCAGTACTTC. Translation gives CASSQDHGLQETQYF.